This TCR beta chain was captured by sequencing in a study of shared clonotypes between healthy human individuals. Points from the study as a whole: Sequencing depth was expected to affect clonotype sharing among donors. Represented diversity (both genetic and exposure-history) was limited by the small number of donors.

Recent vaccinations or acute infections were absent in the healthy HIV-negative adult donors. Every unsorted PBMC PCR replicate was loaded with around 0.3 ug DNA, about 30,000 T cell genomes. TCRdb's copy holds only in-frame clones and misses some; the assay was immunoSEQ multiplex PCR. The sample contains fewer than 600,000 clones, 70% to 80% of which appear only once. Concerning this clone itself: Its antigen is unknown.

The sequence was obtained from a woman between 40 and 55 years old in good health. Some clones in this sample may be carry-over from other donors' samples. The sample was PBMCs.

CDR3 loop: CASSLILRARNTIYF. The CDR3 region has the DNA TGTGCCAGCAGTTTAATCCTCCGGGCTAGAAACACCATATATTTT. The V call is TRBV28, the J call TRBJ1-3; D is unresolved. The CDR3 length is 15 residues. V dropped 2 bases and J dropped 5 bases, with 13 bases sitting between them. CDR1 and CDR2 (germline): MDHEN, SYDVKM.